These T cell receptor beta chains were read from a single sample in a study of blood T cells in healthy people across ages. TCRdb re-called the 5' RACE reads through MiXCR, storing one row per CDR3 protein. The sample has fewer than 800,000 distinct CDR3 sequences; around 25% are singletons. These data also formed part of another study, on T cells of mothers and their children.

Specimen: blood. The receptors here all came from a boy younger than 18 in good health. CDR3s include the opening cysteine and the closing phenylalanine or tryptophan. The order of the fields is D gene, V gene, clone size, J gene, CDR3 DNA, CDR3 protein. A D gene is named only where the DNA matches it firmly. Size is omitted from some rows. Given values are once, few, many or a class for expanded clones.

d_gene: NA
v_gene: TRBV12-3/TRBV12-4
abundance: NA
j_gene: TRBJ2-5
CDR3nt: TGTGCCAGCAGTCTCGCGGGGCTCGGGGCCCAGTACTTC
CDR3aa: CASSLAGLGAQYF

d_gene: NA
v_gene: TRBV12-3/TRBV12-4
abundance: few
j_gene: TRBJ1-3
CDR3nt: TGTGCCAGCGAGAAGCTAAACACCATATATTTT
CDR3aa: CASEKLNTIYF

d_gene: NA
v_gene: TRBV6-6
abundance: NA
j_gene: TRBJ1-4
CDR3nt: TGTGCCAGCAGCCCCTTCCGGGGGCATTTCGAAAAACTGTTTTTT
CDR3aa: CASSPFRGHFEKLFF

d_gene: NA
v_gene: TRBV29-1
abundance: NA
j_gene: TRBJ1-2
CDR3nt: TGCAGCGTTGAAGAAGGCCACGGCTACACCTTC
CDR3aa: CSVEEGHGYTF

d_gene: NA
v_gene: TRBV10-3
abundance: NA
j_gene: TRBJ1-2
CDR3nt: TGTGCCATCAGTGAGTCAGCGGGCTACGGCTATGGCTACTCTTTC
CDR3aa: CAISESAGYGYGYSF

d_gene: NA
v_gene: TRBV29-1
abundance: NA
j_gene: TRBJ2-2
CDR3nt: TGCAGCGTTGAGCAGATCACCGGGGAGCTGTTTTTT
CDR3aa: CSVEQITGELFF

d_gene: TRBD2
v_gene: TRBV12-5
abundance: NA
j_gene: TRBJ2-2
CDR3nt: TGTGCTAGTGGTTTGGTAATCAGCGGGAGAATCACCGGGGAGCTGTTTTTT
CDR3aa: CASGLVISGRITGELFF

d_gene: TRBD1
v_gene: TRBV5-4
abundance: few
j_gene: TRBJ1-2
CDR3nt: TGTGCCAGCAGCTTGGATCCGGGACAGGGAAGCGGCTACACCTTC
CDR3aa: CASSLDPGQGSGYTF

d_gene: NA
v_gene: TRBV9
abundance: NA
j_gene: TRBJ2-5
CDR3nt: TGTGCCAGCAGCGGAGAGACAGGCAGGCAGTACTTC
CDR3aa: CASSGETGRQYF

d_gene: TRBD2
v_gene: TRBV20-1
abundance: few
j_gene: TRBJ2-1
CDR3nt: TGCAGTGCTAGAGACATTAGAAGCGGCGGGGGGCGCTACAATGAGCAGTTCTTC
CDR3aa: CSARDIRSGGGRYNEQFF

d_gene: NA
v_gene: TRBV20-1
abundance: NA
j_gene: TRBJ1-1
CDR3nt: TGCAGTGCTTATGGGACTGGGAACACTGAAGCTTTCTTT
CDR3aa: CSAYGTGNTEAFF

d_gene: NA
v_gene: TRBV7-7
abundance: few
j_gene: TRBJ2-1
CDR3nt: TGTGCTAGCAGCTTAGAACCGGGACCCGGAATATACAATGAGCAGTTCTTC
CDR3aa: CASSLEPGPGIYNEQFF

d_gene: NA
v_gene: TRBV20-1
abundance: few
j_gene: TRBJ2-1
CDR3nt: TGCAGTGTTCCGGAAGGAGGAGATGAGCAGTTCTTC
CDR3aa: CSVPEGGDEQFF

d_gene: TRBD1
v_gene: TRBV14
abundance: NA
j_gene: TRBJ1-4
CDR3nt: TGTGCCAGCAGCCAACAGGGGGTTTCTTATGAAAAACTGTTTTTT
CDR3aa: CASSQQGVSYEKLFF

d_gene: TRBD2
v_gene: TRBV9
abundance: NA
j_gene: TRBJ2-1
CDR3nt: TGTGCCAGCAGCGTAGCCCTAGCGGGAGGGGGTGAGCAGTTCTTC
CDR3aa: CASSVALAGGGEQFF

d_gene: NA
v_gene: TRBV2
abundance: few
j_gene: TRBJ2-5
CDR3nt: TGTGCCAGCAGTGAAGCCGGGTGGGGGAGCCCCCAAGAGACCCAGTACTTC
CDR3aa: CASSEAGWGSPQETQYF

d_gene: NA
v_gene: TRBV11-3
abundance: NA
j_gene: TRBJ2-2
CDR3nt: TGTGCCAGCAGTCCTGATCACGGGGAGCTGTTTTTT
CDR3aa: CASSPDHGELFF

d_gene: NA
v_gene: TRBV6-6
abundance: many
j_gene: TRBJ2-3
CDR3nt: TGTGCCAGCAGTTACTCCGGGCCAGATACGCAGTATTTT
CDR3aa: CASSYSGPDTQYF

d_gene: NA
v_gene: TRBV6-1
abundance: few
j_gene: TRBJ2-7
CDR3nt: TGTGCCAGCAGTGATGGTCTCTGGGAGCAGTACTTC
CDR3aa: CASSDGLWEQYF

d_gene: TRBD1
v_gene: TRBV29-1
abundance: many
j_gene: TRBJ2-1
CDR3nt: TGCAGCTATTCGGGACAGGGGGGTCATGAGCAGTTCTTC
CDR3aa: CSYSGQGGHEQFF

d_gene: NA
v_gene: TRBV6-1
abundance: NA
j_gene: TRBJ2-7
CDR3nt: TGTGCCAGCATAGGACAGCTCTACGAGCAGTACTTC
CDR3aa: CASIGQLYEQYF

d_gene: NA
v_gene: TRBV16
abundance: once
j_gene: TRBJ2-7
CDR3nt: TGTGCCAGCAGCCAATGGCAGGGCATGAGGTACGAGCAGTACTTC
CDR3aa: CASSQWQGMRYEQYF

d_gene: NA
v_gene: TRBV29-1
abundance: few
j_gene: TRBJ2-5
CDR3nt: TGCAGCGTTGAAGATGCTGGGAACCCCCTCCAAGAGACCCAGTACTTC
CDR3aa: CSVEDAGNPLQETQYF

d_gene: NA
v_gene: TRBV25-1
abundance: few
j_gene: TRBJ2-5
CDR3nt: TGTACCAGCAGTGAATTTGGGACGGAGACCCAGTACTTC
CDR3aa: CTSSEFGTETQYF

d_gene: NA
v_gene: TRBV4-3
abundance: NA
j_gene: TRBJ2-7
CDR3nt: TGCGCCAGCAGCCAAGATTTGGGGCCGGAGGAGCAGTACTTC
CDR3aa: CASSQDLGPEEQYF